Below, one T cell receptor beta chain is given with its context. Its antigen is unidentified. The sample belongs to a study of cytomegalovirus exposure and HLA in healthy donors. Study outcomes and limitations: Across donors, most TCRs were seen rarely, yet some public ones were widespread. It was approximately 160 TCR beta chains that were listed as cytomegalovirus-associated. The CMV antigen specificity of a few CMV-associated chains was confirmed through in vitro analysis.

This table comes from immunoSEQ multiplex PCR, and its TCRdb copy is limited to in-frame clones, with some not included. This table has around 240,000 clones, 90% appearing once. V gave up 4 bases and J gave up 1 base; unmatched junction bases: 5. Per the germline V gene, CDR1 is SGHVS and CDR2 is FNYEAQ. The length of the CDR3 is 15 residues. The sequence derives from a woman younger than 30 in good health and CMV-seronegative. The rearrangement uses TRBV7-6 and TRBJ2-7; 9 bases align to TRBD1. Material: PBMCs. The CDR3 loop is CASSSRTGESYEQYF. CDR3 coding DNA: TGTGCCAGCAGCTCGAGGACAGGGGAGTCCTACGAGCAGTACTTC.